Below, 18 T cell receptor beta chains from the same sample are listed, as sequenced in a study of Ad26.COV2.S vaccination and SARS-CoV-2 variants. Assay used: immunoSEQ multiplex PCR; TCRdb lists only in-frame clones, some missing. The sample holds roughly 140,000 clones; 86% are singletons and the top ten take 4% to 6%. The sequencing used peripheral blood, collected after recovery from COVID-19. The source of these receptors is a human donor who had recovered from COVID-19.

This rearrangement joins TRBV28 to TRBJ2-5; maybe TRBD2 (5 bases). CDR3 length: 14 residues. The V gene lost 6 bases and the J gene lost 3 bases, with 14 bases spanning the gap. The germline V gene encodes CDR1 MDHEN and CDR2 SYDVKM. Here the CDR3 DNA reads TGTGCCAGCAGCAGGAGGTCAACTGAAGAGACCCAGTACTTC. It yields the protein CASSRRSTEETQYF. Full variable domain (rest looked up from reference TRBV28 and TRBJ2-5): DVKVTQSSRYLVKRTGEKVFLECVQDMDHENMFWYRQDPGLGLRLIYFSYDVKMKEKGDIPEGYSVSREKKERFSLILESASTNQTSMYLCASSRRSTEETQYFGPGTRLLVL.

The V and J genes are TRBV6-5 and TRBJ2-6; a possible D gene is TRBD1 (6 bases). CDR3 size: 15 residues. Trimming removed 6 bases at V and 2 bases at J, with 11 bases between. Germline V gene sequence: CDR1 MNHEY, CDR2 SVGAGI. CDR3 in amino acids: CASRATGAGANVLTF. The CDR3 region has the DNA TGTGCCAGCAGAGCGACAGGTGCTGGGGCCAACGTCCTGACTTTC.

The chain recombines TRBV6-1 with TRBJ2-7, with D uncertain. The CDR3 spans 17 residues. V shed 1 base and J shed 0 bases, with 16 bases lying between them. Germline lookup yields CDR1 MNHNS and CDR2 SASEGT. CDR3 DNA: TGTGCCAGCAGTGAAGTTGACTGGACCCTTAGCTCCTACGAGCAGTACTTC. This codes for CASSEVDWTLSSYEQYF.

This clone appeared a single time. The chain has TRBV4-1 and TRBJ1-6; D is possibly TRBD1 (5 bases). CDR1 and CDR2 from the germline V gene are MGHRA and YSYEKL. Trimming cost V 0 bases and J 10 bases, with 13 bases left between them. The length of the CDR3 is 15 residues. The CDR3 here is CASSQDKGSGSPLHF. The CDR3 DNA follows: TGCGCCAGCAGCCAAGATAAGGGGTCGGGGTCACCCCTCCACTTT.

V gene TRBV10-1 combines with J gene TRBJ1-6, with D hard to call. The V gene lost 0 bases and the J gene lost 7 bases, with 10 bases spanning the gap. The germline V gene encodes CDR1 WNHNN and CDR2 SYGVQD (reference sequence). CDR3 length: 15 residues. CDR3 loop: CASSESRGSNSPLHF. The CDR3 DNA is TGCGCCAGCAGTGAGTCCCGTGGAAGCAATTCACCCCTCCACTTT.

The chain is built from TRBV7-2 and TRBJ1-6; possible D gene TRBD1, 5 bases. CDR3 size: 13 residues. V was pared by 6 bases and J by 10 bases, with 13 bases between. Germline lookup yields CDR1 SGHTA and CDR2 FQGNSA. CDR3 protein: CASSGEGRSPLHF. CDR3 nucleotide sequence: TGTGCCAGCAGTGGAGAGGGACGATCACCCCTCCACTTT. Based on the CDR3 plus reference TRBV7-2 and TRBJ1-6, the full variable domain is GAGVSQSPSNKVTEKGKDVELRCDPISGHTALYWYRQSLGQGLEFLIYFQGNSAPDKSGLPSDRFSAERTGGSVSTLTIQRTQQEDSAVYLCASSGEGRSPLHFGNGTRLTVT.

This chain joins TRBV2 and TRBJ1-1, with 7 bases fitting TRBD1. There are 14 residues in the CDR3. V shed 6 bases, J shed 4 bases, and the junction held 8 bases outside the gene matches. Per germline, CDR1 SNHLY and CDR2 FYNNEI. CDR3 in amino acids: CASSPQGEGTEAFF. The CDR3 bases are TGTGCCAGCAGCCCTCAGGGGGAGGGCACTGAAGCTTTCTTT.

This chain links TRBV12-5 with TRBJ2-5; TRBD1 agrees at 8 bases. Germline V CDR1 and CDR2: LGHNT, FRNRAP. This CDR3 spans 13 amino acids. V was pared by 5 bases and J by 4 bases, with 3 bases of the junction left unmatched. The CDR3 reads CASGPQGAETQYF. For the CDR3, the DNA is TGTGCTAGTGGTCCTCAGGGGGCAGAGACCCAGTACTTC.

The chain has TRBV30 and TRBJ1-2; the match to TRBD1 covers 9 bases. There are 16 residues in the CDR3. With 1 base clipped from V and 4 bases from J, the junction kept 10 bases outside the gene matches. The germline gives CDR1 GTSNPN, CDR2 SVGIG (reference sequence). CDR3 in DNA: TGTGCCTGGAGTGACCCGGACAGGGGCGGCGGCTATGGCTACACCTTC. Its protein product is CAWSDPDRGGGYGYTF. The entire variable domain, with the rest obtained from reference TRBV30 and TRBJ1-2, is as follows: SQTIHQWPATLVQPVGSPLSLECTVEGTSNPNLYWYRQAAGRGLQLLFYSVGIGQISSEVPQNLSASRPQDRQFILSSKKLLLSDSGFYLCAWSDPDRGGGYGYTFGSGTRLTVV.

The chain couples TRBV6-5 to TRBJ2-7; 8 positions match TRBD2. The CDR3 totals 12 residues. Germline lookup yields CDR1 MNHEY and CDR2 SVGAGI. The J segment lost 3 bases and the V segment lost 6 bases, leaving 1 base of the junction unmatched. The CDR3 here is CASSGGVYEQYF. CDR3 DNA sequence: TGTGCCAGCAGCGGGGGGGTCTACGAGCAGTACTTC.

The V and J genes are TRBV29-1 and TRBJ1-1; D not resolved. Germline lookup yields CDR1 SQVTM and CDR2 ANQGSEA. Between the trimmed V and J ends, which lost 7 bases and 11 bases, there was a span of 14 bases. CDR3 length: 10 amino acids. CDR3: CSAVDGRAFF. The DNA for the CDR3 is TGCAGCGCTGTCGACGGGAGGGCTTTCTTT.

This clone has a handful of counts. This chain connects TRBV6-1 to TRBJ1-1; D is unresolved. Germline V gene lookup returns CDR1 MNHNS and CDR2 SASEGT. This CDR3 has 11 residues. V dropped 1 base and J dropped 11 bases, with 8 bases sitting between them. CDR3 amino acids: CASSEGYVAFF. The CDR3 bases are TGTGCCAGCAGTGAAGGGTATGTGGCTTTCTTT.

The chain joins TRBV29-1 to TRBJ1-2; the D is unclear. The V gene lost 2 bases and the J gene lost 3 bases, with 16 bases spanning the gap. The V gene's germline CDR1 is SQVTM and CDR2 ANQGSEA. This CDR3 is built from 15 residues. In nucleotides, the CDR3 is TGCAGCGTTGAACTGGGCGGACCCGGGGACTATGGCTACACCTTC. Translation gives CSVELGGPGDYGYTF.

This clone was picked up one time. This chain connects TRBV27 to TRBJ2-2; 10 bases match TRBD2. Germline-derived CDR1 and CDR2 are MNHEY and SMNVEV (reference sequence). After removal of 8 bases from V and 5 bases from J, the junction contained 5 bases not matched to a gene. There are 14 residues in the CDR3. CDR3 loop: CASGLAGVTGELFF. The CDR3 coding sequence is TGTGCCAGCGGGCTAGCGGGGGTTACCGGGGAGCTGTTTTTT.

V gene TRBV18 combines with J gene TRBJ2-5; D is ambiguous. The germline V gene has CDR1 KGHSH and CDR2 LQKENI. V was shortened by 1 base and J by 2 bases, with 5 bases between the two germline ends. The CDR3 length is 13 residues. CDR3 sequence reads: CASSPLEQETQYF. DNA for the CDR3: TGTGCCAGCTCACCACTAGAGCAAGAGACCCAGTACTTC.

V usage is TRBV7-2 and J usage is TRBJ2-5; TRBD1 or TRBD2 may be the D gene (6 bases each). V was pared by 3 bases and J by 3 bases, with 17 bases between. The CDR3 totals 16 residues. The germline V gene encodes CDR1 SGHTA and CDR2 FQGNSA. The chain's CDR3 is CASSLAEGGIEETQYF. DNA for the CDR3: TGTGCCAGCAGCTTGGCGGAAGGGGGGATTGAAGAGACCCAGTACTTC.

This rearrangement joins TRBV4-3 to TRBJ2-6, with D perhaps TRBD1 (6 bases). Germline CDR1 and CDR2: LGHNA and YSLEER. There are 12 residues in the CDR3. Trimming removed 11 bases at V and 2 bases at J, with 7 bases between. CDR3 sequence (DNA): TGCGCCTCAGGGGCTGGGGCCAACGTCCTGACTTTC. Amino acid sequence: CASGAGANVLTF.

The J gene is TRBJ2-1, the V gene TRBV19; 7 nucleotides align to TRBD2. Germline loops: CDR1 LNHDA, CDR2 SQIVND (reference sequence). CDR3 length equals 15 residues. Unmatched junction bases numbered 8, after V lost 5 bases and J lost 4 bases. CDR3 nucleotides: TGTGCCAGTAGTCCCTGGGGGGGGACTTACAATGAGCAGTTCTTC. It is translated as CASSPWGGTYNEQFF.